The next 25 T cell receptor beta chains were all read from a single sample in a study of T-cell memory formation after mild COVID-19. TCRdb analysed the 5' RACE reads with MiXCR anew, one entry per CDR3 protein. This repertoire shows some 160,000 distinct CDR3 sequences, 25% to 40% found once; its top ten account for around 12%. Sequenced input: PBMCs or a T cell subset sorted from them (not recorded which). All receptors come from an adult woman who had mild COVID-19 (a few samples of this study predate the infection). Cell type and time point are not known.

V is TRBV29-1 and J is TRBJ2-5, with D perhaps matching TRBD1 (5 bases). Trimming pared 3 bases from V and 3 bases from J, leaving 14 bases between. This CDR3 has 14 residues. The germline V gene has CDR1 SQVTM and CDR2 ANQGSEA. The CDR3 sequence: CSVELGNRKETQYF. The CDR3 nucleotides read TGCAGCGTTGAGCTAGGGAACAGGAAAGAGACCCAGTACTTC. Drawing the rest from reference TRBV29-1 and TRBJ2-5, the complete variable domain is SAVISQKPSRDICQRGTSLTIQCQVDSQVTMMFWYRQQPGQSLTLIATANQGSEATYESGFVIDKFPISRPNLTFSTLTVSNMSPEDSSIYLCSVELGNRKETQYFGPGTRLLVL.

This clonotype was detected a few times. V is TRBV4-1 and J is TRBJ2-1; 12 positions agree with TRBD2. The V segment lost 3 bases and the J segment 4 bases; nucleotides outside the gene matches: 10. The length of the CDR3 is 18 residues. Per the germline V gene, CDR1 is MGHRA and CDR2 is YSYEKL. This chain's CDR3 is CASSQWAPLAGGYNEQFF. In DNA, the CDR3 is TGCGCCAGCAGCCAGTGGGCCCCACTAGCGGGAGGATACAATGAGCAGTTCTTC.

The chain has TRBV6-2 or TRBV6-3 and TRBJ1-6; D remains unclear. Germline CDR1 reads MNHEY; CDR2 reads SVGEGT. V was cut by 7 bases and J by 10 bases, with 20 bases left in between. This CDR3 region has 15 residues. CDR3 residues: CASTLALNHLSPLHF. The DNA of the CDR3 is TGTGCCAGCACCCTGGCTCTGAACCATCTCTCACCCCTCCACTTT.

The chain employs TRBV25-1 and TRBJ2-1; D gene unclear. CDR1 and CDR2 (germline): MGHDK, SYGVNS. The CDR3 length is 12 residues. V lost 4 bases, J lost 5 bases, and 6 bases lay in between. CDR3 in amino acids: CASSAGNNEQFF. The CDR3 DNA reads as TGTGCCAGCAGTGCGGGCAACAATGAGCAGTTCTTC.

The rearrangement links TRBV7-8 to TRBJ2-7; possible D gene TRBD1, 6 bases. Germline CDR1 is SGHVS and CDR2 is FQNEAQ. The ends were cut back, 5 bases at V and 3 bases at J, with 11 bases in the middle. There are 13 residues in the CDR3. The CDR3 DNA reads TGTGCCAGCAGCCAATGGACAGACTACGAGCAGTACTTC. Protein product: CASSQWTDYEQYF.

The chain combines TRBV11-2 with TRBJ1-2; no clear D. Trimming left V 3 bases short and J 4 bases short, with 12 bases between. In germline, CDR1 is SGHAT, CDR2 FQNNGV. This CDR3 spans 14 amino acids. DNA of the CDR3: TGTGCCAGCAGCTTGGGCGTTATGGCCTATGGCTACACCTTC. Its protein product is CASSLGVMAYGYTF.

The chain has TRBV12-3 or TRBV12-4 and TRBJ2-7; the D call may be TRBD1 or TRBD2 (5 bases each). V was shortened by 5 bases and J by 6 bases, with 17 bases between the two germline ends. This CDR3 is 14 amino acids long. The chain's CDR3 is CASSISGTHGEQYF. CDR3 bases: TGTGCCAGCAGTATCTCCGGGACCCACGGCGAGCAGTACTTC.

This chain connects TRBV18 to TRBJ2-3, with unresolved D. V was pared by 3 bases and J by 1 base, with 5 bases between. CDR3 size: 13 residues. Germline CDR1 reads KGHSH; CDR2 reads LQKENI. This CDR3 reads CASSPAGTDTQYF. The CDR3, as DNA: TGTGCCAGCTCACCCGCGGGCACAGATACGCAGTATTTT. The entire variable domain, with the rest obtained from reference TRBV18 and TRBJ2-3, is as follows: NAGVMQNPRHLVRRRGQEARLRCSPMKGHSHVYWYRQLPEEGLKFMVYLQKENIIDESGMPKERFSAEFPKEGPSILRIQQVVRGDSAAYFCASSPAGTDTQYFGPGTRLTVL.

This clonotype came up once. The CDR3 region is CASRPPGTGVLHNEQFF. CDR3 nucleotide sequence: TGCGCCAGCAGGCCGCCGGGGACAGGGGTGCTTCACAATGAGCAGTTCTTC. The chain is built from TRBV5-1 and TRBJ2-1; 10 positions match TRBD1. V dropped 5 bases and J dropped 5; count of bases not matched to a gene: 13. Germline values: CDR1 SGHRS, CDR2 YFSETQ. The CDR3 loop spans 17 amino acids.

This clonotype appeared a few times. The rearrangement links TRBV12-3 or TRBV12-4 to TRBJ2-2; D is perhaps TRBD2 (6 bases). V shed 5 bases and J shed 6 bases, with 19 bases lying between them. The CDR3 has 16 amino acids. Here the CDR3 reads CASSLWFVGGAGELFF. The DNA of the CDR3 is TGTGCCAGCAGTCTCTGGTTTGTGGGGGGAGCCGGGGAGCTGTTTTTT.

The CDR3 region is CASSLWSGGNTGELFF. The CDR3 coding sequence is TGTGCCAGCAGTTTATGGTCGGGAGGGAACACCGGGGAGCTGTTTTTT. The genes are TRBV27 and TRBJ2-2; 7 positions match TRBD2. With V trimmed by 1 base and J by 1 base, 3 bases remained unmatched. CDR1 and CDR2 from the germline V gene are MNHEY and SMNVEV (reference sequence). The CDR3 contains 16 residues.

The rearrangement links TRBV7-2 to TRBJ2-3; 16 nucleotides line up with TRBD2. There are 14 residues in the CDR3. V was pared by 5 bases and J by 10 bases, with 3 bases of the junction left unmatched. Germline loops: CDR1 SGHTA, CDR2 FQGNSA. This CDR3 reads CASSAGTSGRAQYF. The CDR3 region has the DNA TGTGCCAGCAGCGCCGGGACTAGCGGGAGGGCGCAGTATTTT. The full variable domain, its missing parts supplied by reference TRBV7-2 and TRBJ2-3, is GAGVSQSPSNKVTEKGKDVELRCDPISGHTALYWYRQSLGQGLEFLIYFQGNSAPDKSGLPSDRFSAERTGGSVSTLTIQRTQQEDSAVYLCASSAGTSGRAQYFGPGTRLTVL.

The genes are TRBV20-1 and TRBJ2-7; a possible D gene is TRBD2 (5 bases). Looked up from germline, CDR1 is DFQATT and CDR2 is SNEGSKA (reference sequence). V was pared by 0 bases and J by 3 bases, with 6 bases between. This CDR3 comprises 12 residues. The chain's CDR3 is CSARDGDYEQYF. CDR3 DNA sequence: TGCAGTGCTAGAGACGGGGACTACGAGCAGTACTTC.

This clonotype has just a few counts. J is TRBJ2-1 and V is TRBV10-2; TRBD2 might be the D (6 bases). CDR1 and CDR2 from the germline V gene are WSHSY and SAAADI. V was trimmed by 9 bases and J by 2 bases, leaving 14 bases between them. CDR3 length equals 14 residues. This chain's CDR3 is CASRFTGAYNEQFF. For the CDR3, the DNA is TGCGCCAGTCGTTTCACGGGGGCCTACAATGAGCAGTTCTTC.

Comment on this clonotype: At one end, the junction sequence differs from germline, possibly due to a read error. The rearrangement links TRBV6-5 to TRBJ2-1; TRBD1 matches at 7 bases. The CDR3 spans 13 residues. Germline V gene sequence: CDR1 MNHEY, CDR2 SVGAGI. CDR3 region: CASSYGDSVGQLF. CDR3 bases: TGTGCCAGCAGTTACGGAGACAGCGTGGGACAGTTATTC.

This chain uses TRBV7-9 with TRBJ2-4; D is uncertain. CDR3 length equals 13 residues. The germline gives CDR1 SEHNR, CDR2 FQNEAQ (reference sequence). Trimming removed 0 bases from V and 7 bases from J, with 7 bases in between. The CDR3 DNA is TGTGCCAGCAGCTTAGCCCGTATGAACATTCAGTACTTC. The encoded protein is CASSLARMNIQYF.

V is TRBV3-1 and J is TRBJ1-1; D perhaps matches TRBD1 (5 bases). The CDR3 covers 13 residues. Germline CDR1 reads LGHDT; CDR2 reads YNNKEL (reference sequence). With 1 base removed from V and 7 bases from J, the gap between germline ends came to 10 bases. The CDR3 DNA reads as TGTGCCAGCAGCCAAGGTTACGGGGGTGAAGCTTTCTTT. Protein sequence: CASSQGYGGEAFF.

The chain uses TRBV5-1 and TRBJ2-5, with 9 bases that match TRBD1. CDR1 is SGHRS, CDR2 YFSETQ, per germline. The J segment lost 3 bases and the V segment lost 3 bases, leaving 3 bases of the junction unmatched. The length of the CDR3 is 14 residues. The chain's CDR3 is CASSYGTGKETQYF. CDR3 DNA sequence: TGCGCCAGCAGCTACGGGACAGGGAAAGAGACCCAGTACTTC.

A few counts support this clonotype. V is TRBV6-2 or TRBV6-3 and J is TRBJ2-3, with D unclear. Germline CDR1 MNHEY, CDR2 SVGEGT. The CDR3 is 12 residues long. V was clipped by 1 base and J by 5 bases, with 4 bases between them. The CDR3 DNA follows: TGTGCCAGCAGTTACTTTGGAGATACGCAGTATTTT. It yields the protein CASSYFGDTQYF.

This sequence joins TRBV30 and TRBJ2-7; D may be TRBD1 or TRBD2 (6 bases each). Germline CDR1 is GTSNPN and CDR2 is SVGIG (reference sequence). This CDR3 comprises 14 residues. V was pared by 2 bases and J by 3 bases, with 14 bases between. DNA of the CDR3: TGTGCCTGGAGTAACGGGGGCCGCGACTACGAGCAGTACTTC. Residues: CAWSNGGRDYEQYF. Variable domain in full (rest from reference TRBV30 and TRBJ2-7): SQTIHQWPATLVQPVGSPLSLECTVEGTSNPNLYWYRQAAGRGLQLLFYSVGIGQISSEVPQNLSASRPQDRQFILSSKKLLLSDSGFYLCAWSNGGRDYEQYFGPGTRLTVT.

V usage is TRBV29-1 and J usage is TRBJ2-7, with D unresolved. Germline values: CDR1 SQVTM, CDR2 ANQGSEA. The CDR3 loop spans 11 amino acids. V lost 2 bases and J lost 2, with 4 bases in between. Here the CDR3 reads CSVELAYEQYF. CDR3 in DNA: TGCAGCGTTGAATTGGCCTACGAGCAGTACTTC.

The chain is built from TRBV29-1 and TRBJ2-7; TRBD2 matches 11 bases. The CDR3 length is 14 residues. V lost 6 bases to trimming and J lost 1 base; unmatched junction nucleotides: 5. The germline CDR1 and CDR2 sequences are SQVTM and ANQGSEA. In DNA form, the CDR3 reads TGCAGCGTGACCGGGACTAGCGGTTCCTACGAGCAGTACTTC. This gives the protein CSVTGTSGSYEQYF.

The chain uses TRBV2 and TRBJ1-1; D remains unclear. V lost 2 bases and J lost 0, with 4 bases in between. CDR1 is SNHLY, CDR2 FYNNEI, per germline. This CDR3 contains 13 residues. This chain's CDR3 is CASSEWVNTEAFF. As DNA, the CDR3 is TGTGCCAGCAGTGAATGGGTGAACACTGAAGCTTTCTTT.

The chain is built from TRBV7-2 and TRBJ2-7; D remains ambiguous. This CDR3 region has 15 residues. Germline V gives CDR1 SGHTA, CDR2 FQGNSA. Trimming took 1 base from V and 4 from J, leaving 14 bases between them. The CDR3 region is CASSLGWVGGYEQYF. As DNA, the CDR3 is TGTGCCAGCAGCTTAGGCTGGGTCGGTGGGTACGAGCAGTACTTC.

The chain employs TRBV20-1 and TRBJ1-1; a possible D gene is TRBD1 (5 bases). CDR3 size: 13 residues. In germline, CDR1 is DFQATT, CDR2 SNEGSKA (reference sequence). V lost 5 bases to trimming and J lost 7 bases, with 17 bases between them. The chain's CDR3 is CSAYLHGTFEAFF. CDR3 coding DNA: TGCAGTGCTTATCTACACGGGACCTTTGAAGCTTTCTTT.